The next 14 T cell receptor beta chains were all read from a single sample in a study of blood T cell repertoires in COVID-19. Profiled with immunoSEQ multiplex PCR; TCRdb holds only in-frame clones, not every one. In the table there are about 180,000 clones, 85% to 90% of which are singletons. The sequencing sample was made of PBMCs or T cells enriched from blood (not recorded which). These receptor sequences come from a man between 40 and 49 years old who had recovered from COVID-19.

The chain recombines TRBV9 with TRBJ2-2; 11 nucleotides line up with TRBD2. Germline assignment: CDR1 SGDLS and CDR2 YYNGEE. This CDR3 region has 16 residues. Losses at the gene ends were 3 bases for V and 7 bases for J; bases not matched to a gene: 8. CDR3 nucleotides: TGTGCCAGCAGCGGTAGCGGGAGGGCCTTGGACGGGGAGCTGTTTTTT. It codes for CASSGSGRALDGELFF. The full variable domain, completed using reference TRBV9 and TRBJ2-2, is DSGVTQTPKHLITATGQRVTLRCSPRSGDLSVYWYQQSLDQGLQFLIQYYNGEERAKGNILERFSAQQFPDLHSELNLSSLELGDSALYFCASSGSGRALDGELFFGEGSRLTVL.

As for this clone: One junction end disagrees with the germline gene, perhaps due to a read error. J is TRBJ2-7 and V is TRBV7-7, with TRBD1 identical over 9 bases. Germline loops: CDR1 SSHAT, CDR2 FNYEAQ (reference sequence). This CDR3 is built from 14 residues. CDR3 amino acids: CASSLGQGIHEQYF. The CDR3 DNA is TGTGCTAGCAGCTTAGGACAGGGGATCCACGAGCAGTACTTC.

The rearrangement uses TRBV18 and TRBJ1-2; 11 bases fit TRBD1. This CDR3 region has 14 residues. With 3 bases clipped from V and 6 bases from J, the junction kept 3 bases outside the gene matches. Germline V gene lookup returns CDR1 KGHSH and CDR2 LQKENI. CDR3 in amino acids: CASSPGTGGDGYTF. The CDR3 DNA follows: TGTGCCAGCTCACCCGGGACAGGGGGGGATGGCTACACCTTC.

The rearrangement uses TRBV28 and TRBJ2-1, with 10 bases that match TRBD2. Germline V gene lookup returns CDR1 MDHEN and CDR2 SYDVKM. The V gene end was trimmed by 8 bases and the J gene end by 4 bases; junction bases not matched to a gene: 5. The CDR3 loop spans 14 amino acids. The CDR3 loop reads CASAGTSVYNEQFF. For the CDR3, the DNA is TGTGCCAGCGCGGGGACTAGCGTTTACAATGAGCAGTTCTTC.

The genes are TRBV2 and TRBJ2-5; TRBD1 aligns across 11 bases. The CDR3 spans 17 residues. V dropped 6 bases and J dropped 4; count of bases not matched to a gene: 13. Germline V CDR1 and CDR2: SNHLY, FYNNEI. This CDR3 is CASSGLGQGVSGETQYF. The CDR3 nucleotides read TGTGCCAGCAGCGGGTTGGGACAGGGGGTTTCAGGAGAGACCCAGTACTTC.

The J gene is TRBJ2-7, the V gene TRBV6-5; D perhaps matches TRBD2 (6 bases). This CDR3 spans 13 amino acids. V lost 6 bases, J lost 5 bases, and 14 bases lay in between. Germline values: CDR1 MNHEY, CDR2 SVGAGI. For the CDR3, the DNA is TGTGCCAGCAGCACGACTAGGTTCCACGAGCAGTACTTC. Its translation: CASSTTRFHEQYF.

The V and J genes are TRBV11-2 and TRBJ1-6, with 8 bases aligning to TRBD1. CDR3 size: 15 residues. V was clipped by 4 bases and J by 10 bases; unmatched bases: 9. Germline values: CDR1 SGHAT, CDR2 FQNNGV. This CDR3 is CASSSQGGLGSPLHF. The CDR3 DNA reads TGTGCCAGCAGCTCACAGGGGGGATTAGGGTCACCCCTCCACTTT.

The chain couples TRBV5-4 to TRBJ1-5, with TRBD1 matching 8 bases. CDR1 and CDR2 from the germline V gene are SGHNT and YYREEE (reference sequence). The CDR3 sequence is 15 residues long. After removal of 0 bases from V and 3 bases from J, the junction contained 2 bases not matched to a gene. The DNA for the CDR3 is TGTGCCAGCAGCTTGGGGGACAGGCCCAATCAGCCCCAGCATTTT. Protein sequence: CASSLGDRPNQPQHF.

CDR3 protein: CAISLAGETQYF. CDR3 sequence (DNA): TGTGCCATCAGCCTAGCGGGGGAGACCCAGTACTTC. The gene calls are TRBV10-3 and TRBJ2-5, with 9 bases matching TRBD2. Trimming took 6 bases from V and 5 from J; bases not matched to a gene: 1. The CDR3 runs to 12 residues. Germline V gives CDR1 ENHRY, CDR2 SYGVKD.

The chain uses TRBV5-1 and TRBJ1-1; the match to TRBD1 covers 7 bases. Germline CDR1 is SGHRS and CDR2 is YFSETQ. The V gene end was trimmed by 3 bases and the J gene end by 2 bases; junction bases not matched to a gene: 4. This CDR3 has 14 residues. CDR3 DNA sequence: TGCGCCAGCAGCTACTGGGACAGCAACACTGAAGCTTTCTTT. Its protein is CASSYWDSNTEAFF.

V and J are TRBV28 and TRBJ2-7; TRBD1 matches at 7 bases. The V and J ends lost 8 bases and 9 bases, in that order; junction bases with no gene match: 13. Germline loops: CDR1 MDHEN, CDR2 SYDVKM. The CDR3 has 13 amino acids. Written as DNA, the CDR3 is TGTGCCAGCTCCGGGACAGCTACTACGGGGCAGTACTTC. It is translated as CASSGTATTGQYF.

The genes are TRBV30 and TRBJ1-5; D gene ambiguous. Germline values: CDR1 GTSNPN, CDR2 SVGIG (reference sequence). This CDR3 comprises 14 residues. V was shortened by 3 bases and J by 7 bases, with 16 bases between the two germline ends. This chain's CDR3 is CAWSPENARQPQHF. CDR3 nucleotides: TGTGCCTGGAGCCCCGAAAACGCGAGGCAGCCCCAGCATTTT.

The chain joins TRBV5-5 to TRBJ1-5; TRBD1 matches at 8 bases. CDR1 is SGHKS and CDR2 is YYEKEE in the germline V gene (reference sequence). The CDR3 is made up of 16 amino acids. Germline trimming cut 0 bases from V and 6 bases from J; bases unmatched to any gene: 8. The CDR3 DNA sequence: TGTGCCAGCAGCTTGGATCTCAGGGGGCTCAGTCAGCCCCAGCATTTT. Encoded protein: CASSLDLRGLSQPQHF.

This chain joins TRBV25-1 and TRBJ1-1, with D possibly TRBD1 on 6 matching bases. The CDR3 loop spans 17 amino acids. Germline V gene sequence: CDR1 MGHDK, CDR2 SYGVNS. V gave up 2 bases and J gave up 5 bases, with 21 bases separating them. The CDR3 here is CASSEGGRGVTMTEAFF. In DNA, the CDR3 is TGTGCCAGCAGTGAAGGGGGCAGGGGCGTCACTATGACTGAAGCTTTCTTT.